This T cell receptor beta chain was identified during a study of blood T cells in healthy people across ages. Primers used in a second PCR of about 6 to 11 cycles were a sample-barcoded 5' primer and a J-beta primer mix. A single record per CDR3 protein comes from TCRdb applying MiXCR to the 5' RACE reads. Of 1.4 million or so distinct CDR3 sequences listed, 35% to 45% are singletons. Germline-derived CDR1 and CDR2 are DFQATT and SNEGSKA (reference sequence). Trimming cost V 4 bases and J 6 bases; bases outside gene matches: 4. The CDR3 is 14 amino acids. Material for sequencing was blood. The chain couples TRBV20-1 to TRBJ2-1; 12 nucleotides align to TRBD2. The sequence was obtained from a woman aged 18-29 years in good health. The CDR3 nucleotides are TGCAGTGCTACTAGCGGGAGGGCCATCAATGAGCAGTTCTTC. Translation: CSATSGRAINEQFF.